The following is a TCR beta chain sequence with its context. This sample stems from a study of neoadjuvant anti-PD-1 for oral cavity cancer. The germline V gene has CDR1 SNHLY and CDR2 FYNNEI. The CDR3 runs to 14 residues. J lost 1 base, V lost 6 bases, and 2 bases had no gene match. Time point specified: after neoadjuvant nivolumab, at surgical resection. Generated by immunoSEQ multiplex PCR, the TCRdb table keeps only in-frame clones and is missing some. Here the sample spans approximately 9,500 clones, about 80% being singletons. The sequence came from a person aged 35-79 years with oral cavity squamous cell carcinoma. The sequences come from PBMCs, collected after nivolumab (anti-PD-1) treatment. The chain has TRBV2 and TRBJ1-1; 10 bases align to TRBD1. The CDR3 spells CASRDRGGNTEAFF. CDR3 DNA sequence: TGTGCCAGCAGGGACAGGGGGGGGAACACTGAAGCTTTCTTT.